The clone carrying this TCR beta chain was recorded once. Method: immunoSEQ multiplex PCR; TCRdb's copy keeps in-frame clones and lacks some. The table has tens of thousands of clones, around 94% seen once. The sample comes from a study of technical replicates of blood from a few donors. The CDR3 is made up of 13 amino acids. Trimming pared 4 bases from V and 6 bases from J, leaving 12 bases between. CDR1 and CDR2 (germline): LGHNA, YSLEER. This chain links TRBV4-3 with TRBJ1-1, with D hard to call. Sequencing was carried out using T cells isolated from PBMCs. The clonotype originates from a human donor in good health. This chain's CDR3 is CASSLRTGAEAFF. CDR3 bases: TGCGCCAGCAGCCTCCGGACTGGCGCTGAAGCTTTCTTT.